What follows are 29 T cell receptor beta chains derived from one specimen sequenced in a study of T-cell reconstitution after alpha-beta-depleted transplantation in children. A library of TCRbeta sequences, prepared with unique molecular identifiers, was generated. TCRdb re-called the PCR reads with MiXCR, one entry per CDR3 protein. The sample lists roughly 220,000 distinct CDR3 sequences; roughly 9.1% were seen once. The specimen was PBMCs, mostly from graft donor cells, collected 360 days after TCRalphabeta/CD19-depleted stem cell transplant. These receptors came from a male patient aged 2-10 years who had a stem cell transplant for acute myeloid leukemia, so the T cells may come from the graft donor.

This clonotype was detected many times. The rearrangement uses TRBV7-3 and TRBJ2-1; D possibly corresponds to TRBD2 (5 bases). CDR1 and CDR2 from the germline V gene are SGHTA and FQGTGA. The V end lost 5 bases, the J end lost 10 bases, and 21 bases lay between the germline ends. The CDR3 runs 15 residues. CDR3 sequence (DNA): TGTGCCAGCAGCCCCGACCGAGACACTAGAAAAGAGCAGTTCTTC. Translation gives CASSPDRDTRKEQFF.

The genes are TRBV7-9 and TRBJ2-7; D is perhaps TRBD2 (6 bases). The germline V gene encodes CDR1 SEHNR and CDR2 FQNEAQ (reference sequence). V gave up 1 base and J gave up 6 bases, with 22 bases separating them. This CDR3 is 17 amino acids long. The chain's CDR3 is CASSLVGSGASVFEQYF. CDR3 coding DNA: TGTGCCAGCAGCTTAGTCGGCTCCGGAGCTAGCGTATTCGAGCAGTACTTC. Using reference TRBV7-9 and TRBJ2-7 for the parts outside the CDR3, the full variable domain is DTGVSQNPRHKITKRGQNVTFRCDPISEHNRLYWYRQTLGQGPEFLTYFQNEAQLEKSRLLSDRFSAERPKGSFSTLEIQRTEQGDSAMYLCASSLVGSGASVFEQYFGPGTRLTVT.

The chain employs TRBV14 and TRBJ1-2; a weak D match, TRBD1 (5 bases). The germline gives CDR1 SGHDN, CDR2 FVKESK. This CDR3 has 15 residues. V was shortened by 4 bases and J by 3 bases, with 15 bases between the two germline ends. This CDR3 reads CASSLAGPQDYGYTF. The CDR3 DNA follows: TGTGCCAGCAGCCTTGCGGGACCCCAGGACTATGGCTACACCTTC.

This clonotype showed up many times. The CDR3 coding sequence is TGTGCCAGCAGCCAGGGGTGGGGCGCGTACGAGCAGTACGTC. It codes for CASSQGWGAYEQYV. The chain carries TRBV7-9 and TRBJ2-7, with D possibly TRBD1 on 6 matching bases. Per the germline V gene, CDR1 is SEHNR and CDR2 is FQNEAQ (reference sequence). The CDR3 runs 14 residues. The V end lost 5 bases, the J end lost 4 bases, and 15 bases lay between the germline ends.

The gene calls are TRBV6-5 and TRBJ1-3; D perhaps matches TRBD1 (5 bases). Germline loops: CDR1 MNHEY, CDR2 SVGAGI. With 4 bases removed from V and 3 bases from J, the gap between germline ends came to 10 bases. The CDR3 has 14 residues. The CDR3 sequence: CASSSRDLGNTIYF. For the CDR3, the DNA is TGTGCCAGCAGTTCCAGGGATCTTGGAAACACCATATATTTT.

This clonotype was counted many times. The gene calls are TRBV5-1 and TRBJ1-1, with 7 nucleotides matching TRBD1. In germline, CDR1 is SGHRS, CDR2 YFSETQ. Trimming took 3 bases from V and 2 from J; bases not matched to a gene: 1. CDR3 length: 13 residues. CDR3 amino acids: CASSYRGNTEAFF. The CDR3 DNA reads TGCGCCAGCAGCTACAGGGGCAACACTGAAGCTTTCTTT.

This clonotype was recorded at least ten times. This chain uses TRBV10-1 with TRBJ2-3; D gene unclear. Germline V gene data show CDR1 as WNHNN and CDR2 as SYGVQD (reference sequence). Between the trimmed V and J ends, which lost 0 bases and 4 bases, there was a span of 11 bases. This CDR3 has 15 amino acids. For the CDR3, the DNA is TGCGCCAGCAGTGAGTCAAGTATTGTCGCAGATACGCAGTATTTT. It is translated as CASSESSIVADTQYF.

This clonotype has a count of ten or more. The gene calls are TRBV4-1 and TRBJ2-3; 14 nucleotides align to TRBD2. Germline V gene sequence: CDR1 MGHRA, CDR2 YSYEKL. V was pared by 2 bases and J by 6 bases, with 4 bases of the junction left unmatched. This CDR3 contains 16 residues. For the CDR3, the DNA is TGCGCCAGCAGCCAATTCGGGACTAGCGGGAGTGATACGCAGTATTTT. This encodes CASSQFGTSGSDTQYF.

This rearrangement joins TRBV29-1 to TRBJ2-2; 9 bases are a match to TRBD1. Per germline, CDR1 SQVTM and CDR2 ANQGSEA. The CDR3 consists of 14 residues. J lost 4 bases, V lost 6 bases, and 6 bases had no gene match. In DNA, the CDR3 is TGCAGCGTGGCCCGGGACAGGGCCACCGGGGAGCTGTTTTTT. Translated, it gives CSVARDRATGELFF.

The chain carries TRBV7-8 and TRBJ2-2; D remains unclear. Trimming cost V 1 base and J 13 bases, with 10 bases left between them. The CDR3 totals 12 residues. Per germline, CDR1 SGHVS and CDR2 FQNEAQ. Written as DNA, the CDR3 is TGTGCCAGCAGCTTAGACAGCTTTGGGCTGTTTTTT. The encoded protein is CASSLDSFGLFF. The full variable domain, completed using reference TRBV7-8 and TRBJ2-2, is GAGVSQSPRYKVAKRGQDVALRCDPISGHVSLFWYQQALGQGPEFLTYFQNEAQLDKSGLPSDRFFAERPEGSVSTLKIQRTQQEDSAVYLCASSLDSFGLFFGEGSRLTVL.

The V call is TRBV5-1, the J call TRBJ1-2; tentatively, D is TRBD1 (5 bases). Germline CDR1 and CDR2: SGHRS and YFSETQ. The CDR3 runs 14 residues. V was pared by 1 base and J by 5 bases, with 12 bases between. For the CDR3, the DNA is TGCGCCAGCAGCTTGCCCGGGACGGGGTATGGCTACACCTTC. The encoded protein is CASSLPGTGYGYTF.

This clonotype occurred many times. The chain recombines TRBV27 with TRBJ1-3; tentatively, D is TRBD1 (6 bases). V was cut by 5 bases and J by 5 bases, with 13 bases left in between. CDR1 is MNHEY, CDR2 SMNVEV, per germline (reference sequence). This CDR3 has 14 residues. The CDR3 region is CASSPDRRRNTIYF. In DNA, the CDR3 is TGTGCCAGCAGTCCGGACAGACGAAGAAACACCATATATTTT.

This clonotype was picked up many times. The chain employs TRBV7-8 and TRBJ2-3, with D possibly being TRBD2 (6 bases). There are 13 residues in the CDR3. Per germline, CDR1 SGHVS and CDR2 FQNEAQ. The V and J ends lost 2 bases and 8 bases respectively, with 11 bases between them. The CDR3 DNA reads TGTGCCAGCAGCTTATCCGGGAGCGGTACGCAGTATTTT. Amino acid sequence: CASSLSGSGTQYF.

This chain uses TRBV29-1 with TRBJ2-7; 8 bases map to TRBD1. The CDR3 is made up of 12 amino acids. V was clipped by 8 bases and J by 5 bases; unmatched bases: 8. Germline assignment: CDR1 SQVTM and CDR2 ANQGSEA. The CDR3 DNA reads TGCAGCAACCTGACAGGGGACAACGAGCAGTACGTC. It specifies CSNLTGDNEQYV.

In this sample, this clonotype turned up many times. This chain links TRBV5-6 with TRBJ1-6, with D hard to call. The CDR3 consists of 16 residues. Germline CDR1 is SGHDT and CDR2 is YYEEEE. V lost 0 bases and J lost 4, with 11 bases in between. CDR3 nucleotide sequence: TGTGCCAGCAGCTTGGCGATGGGGAAATATAATTCACCCCTCCACTTT. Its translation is CASSLAMGKYNSPLHF.

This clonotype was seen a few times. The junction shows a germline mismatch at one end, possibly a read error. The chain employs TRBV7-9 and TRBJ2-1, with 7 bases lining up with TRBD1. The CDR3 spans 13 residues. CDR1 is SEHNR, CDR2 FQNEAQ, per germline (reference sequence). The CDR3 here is CASSDPYDRVLVF. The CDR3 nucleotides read TGTGCCAGCAGCGACCCCTACGACAGGGTATTGGTCTTC.

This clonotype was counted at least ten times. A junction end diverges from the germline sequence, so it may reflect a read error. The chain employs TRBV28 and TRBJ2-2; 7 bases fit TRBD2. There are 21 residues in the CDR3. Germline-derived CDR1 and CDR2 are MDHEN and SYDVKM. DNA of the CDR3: TGTGCCAGCAGTTTAGGGAGCCTAGCGGACTGGAGGGAGGGACCCACCGGAGAGCTGTTTTTT. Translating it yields CASSLGSLADWREGPTGELFF.

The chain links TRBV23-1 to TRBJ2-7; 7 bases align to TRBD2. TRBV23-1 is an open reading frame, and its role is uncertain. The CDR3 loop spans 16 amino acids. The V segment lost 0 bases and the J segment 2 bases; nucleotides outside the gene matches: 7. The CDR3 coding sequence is TGCGCCAGCAGTCAATCCCCCAGCGGGGCACCCTACGAGCAGTACTTC. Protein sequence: CASSQSPSGAPYEQYF.

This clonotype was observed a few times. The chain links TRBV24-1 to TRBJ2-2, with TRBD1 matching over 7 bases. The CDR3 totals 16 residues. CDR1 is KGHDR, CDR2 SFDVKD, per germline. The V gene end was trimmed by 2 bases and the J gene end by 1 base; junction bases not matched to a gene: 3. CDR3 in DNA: TGTGCCACCAGTGATTCTAGACAGGGGAACACCGGGGAGCTGTTTTTT. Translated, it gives CATSDSRQGNTGELFF.

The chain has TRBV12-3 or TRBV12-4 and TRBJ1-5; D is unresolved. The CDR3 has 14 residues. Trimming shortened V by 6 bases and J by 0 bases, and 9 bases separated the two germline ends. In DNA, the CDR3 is TGTGCCAGCAGCCCTCCCTATAGCAATCAGCCCCAGCATTTT. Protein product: CASSPPYSNQPQHF.

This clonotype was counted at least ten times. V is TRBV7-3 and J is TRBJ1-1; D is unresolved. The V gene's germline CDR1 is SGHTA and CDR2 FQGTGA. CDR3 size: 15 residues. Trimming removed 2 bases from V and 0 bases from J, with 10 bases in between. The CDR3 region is CASSLAGPMNTEAFF. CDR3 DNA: TGTGCCAGCAGCTTAGCTGGACCGATGAACACTGAAGCTTTCTTT.

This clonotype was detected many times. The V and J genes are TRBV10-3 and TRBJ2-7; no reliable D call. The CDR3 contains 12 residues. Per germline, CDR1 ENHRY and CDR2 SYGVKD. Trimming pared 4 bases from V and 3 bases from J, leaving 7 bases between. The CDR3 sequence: CAISGGIYEQYF. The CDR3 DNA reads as TGTGCCATCAGTGGTGGGATCTACGAGCAGTACTTC.

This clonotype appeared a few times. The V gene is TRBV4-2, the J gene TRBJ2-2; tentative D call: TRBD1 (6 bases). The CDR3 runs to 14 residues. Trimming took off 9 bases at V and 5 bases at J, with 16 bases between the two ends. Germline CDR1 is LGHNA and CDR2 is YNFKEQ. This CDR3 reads CASSDLQGTGELFF. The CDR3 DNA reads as TGTGCCAGTTCAGACCTCCAGGGGACCGGGGAGCTGTTTTTT.

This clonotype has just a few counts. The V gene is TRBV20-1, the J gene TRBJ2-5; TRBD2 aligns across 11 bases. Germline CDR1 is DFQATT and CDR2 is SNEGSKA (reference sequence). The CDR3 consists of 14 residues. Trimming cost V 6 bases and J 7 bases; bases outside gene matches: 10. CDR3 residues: CSAILAGALWTQYF. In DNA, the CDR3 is TGCAGTGCCATACTAGCGGGGGCCCTCTGGACCCAGTACTTC.

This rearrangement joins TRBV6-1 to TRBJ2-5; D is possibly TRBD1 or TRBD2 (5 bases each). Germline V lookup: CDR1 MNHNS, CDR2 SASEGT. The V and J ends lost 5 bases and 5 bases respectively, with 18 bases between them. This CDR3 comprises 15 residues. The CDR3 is CASSNYRDPRETQYF. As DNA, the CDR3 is TGTGCCAGCAGTAATTACCGGGACCCCAGGGAGACCCAGTACTTC.

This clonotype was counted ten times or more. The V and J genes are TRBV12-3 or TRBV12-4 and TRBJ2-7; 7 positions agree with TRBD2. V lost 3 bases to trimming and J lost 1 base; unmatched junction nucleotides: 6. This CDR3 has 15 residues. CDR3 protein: CASSFHTAGSYEQYF. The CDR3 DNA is TGTGCCAGCAGTTTTCACACAGCGGGATCCTACGAGCAGTACTTC.

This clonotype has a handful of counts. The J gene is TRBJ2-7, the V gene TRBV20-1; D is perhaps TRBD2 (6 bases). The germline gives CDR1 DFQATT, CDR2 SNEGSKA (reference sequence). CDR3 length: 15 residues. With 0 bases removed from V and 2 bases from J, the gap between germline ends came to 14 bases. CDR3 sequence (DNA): TGCAGTGCTAGAGATCAGCGGGCGCCCACCTACGAGCAGTACTTC. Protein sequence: CSARDQRAPTYEQYF.

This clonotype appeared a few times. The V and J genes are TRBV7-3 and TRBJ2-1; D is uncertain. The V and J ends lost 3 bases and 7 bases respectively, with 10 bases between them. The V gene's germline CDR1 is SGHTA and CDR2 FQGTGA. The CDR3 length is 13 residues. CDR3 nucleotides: TGTGCCAGCAGCTTGAGCCAACAAAATGAGCAGTTCTTC. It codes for CASSLSQQNEQFF.

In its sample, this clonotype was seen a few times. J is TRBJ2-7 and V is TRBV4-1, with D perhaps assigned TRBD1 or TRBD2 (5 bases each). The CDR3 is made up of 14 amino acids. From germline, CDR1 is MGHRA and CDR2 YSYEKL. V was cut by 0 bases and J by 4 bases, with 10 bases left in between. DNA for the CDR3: TGCGCCAGCAGCCAAGAGGGACCTCCATACGAGCAGTACTTC. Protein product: CASSQEGPPYEQYF.